This TCR beta chain was captured in a study of circulating and synovial CD4+ cells in juvenile arthritis. Assay used: immunoSEQ multiplex PCR; TCRdb lists only in-frame clones, some missing. Of 35,000 or so clones listed, more than 90% are singletons. The CDR3 covers 14 residues. From germline, CDR1 is LNHDA and CDR2 SQIVND (reference sequence). The J segment lost 1 base and the V segment lost 6 bases, leaving 1 base of the junction unmatched. V gene TRBV19 combines with J gene TRBJ1-5; 9 bases line up with TRBD1. Source material: CD4+ T cells from blood. This receptor was obtained from a human donor with juvenile idiopathic arthritis. The CDR3 region is CASSGTGSNQPQHF. The CDR3 DNA sequence: TGTGCCAGTAGCGGGACAGGGAGCAATCAGCCCCAGCATTTT.